What follows describes a single T cell receptor (beta chain). This CDR3 spans 16 amino acids. The V gene end was trimmed by 3 bases and the J gene end by 8 bases; junction bases not matched to a gene: 10. Germline V gives CDR1 KGHSH, CDR2 LQKENI. These data come from a study of technical replicates of blood from a handful of donors. Repertoires were generated with immunoSEQ multiplex PCR, while TCRdb's copy carries only in-frame clones and drops some. The sample lists about 100,000 clones; over 90% were seen once. The chain couples TRBV18 to TRBJ1-6; TRBD1 matches 7 bases. The specimen was T cells isolated from PBMCs. The TCR sequence derives from a human donor in good health. DNA of the CDR3: TGTGCCAGCTCACCGATCACAGGGGAGACGGATTCACCCCTCCACTTT. Protein product: CASSPITGETDSPLHF.